These 8 T cell receptor beta chains originate from one sample sequenced in a study of monozygotic twins with inflammatory bowel disease. TCRdb reanalyzed the 5' RACE reads, giving one entry per CDR3 protein sequence and no DNA. This sample's table reports some 450,000 distinct CDR3 sequences. Sequenced material: blood. The receptor source for this set is a human donor with ulcerative colitis or Crohn's disease, or a healthy co-twin of an affected twin (not recorded which).

V usage is TRBV12-3 or TRBV12-4 and J usage is TRBJ1-2; TCRdb calls TRBD1, which cannot be checked without DNA. The CDR3 is made up of 13 amino acids. This chain's CDR3 is CASSRTPFESNTF.

This sequence joins TRBV5-6 and TRBJ2-7; the D gene TCRdb calls, TRBD1, cannot be checked with no DNA. Germline CDR1 reads SGHDT; CDR2 reads YYEEEE. The CDR3 runs to 15 residues. The CDR3 reads CASSWQGGQSSEQYF.

The chain combines TRBV5-1 with TRBJ2-1; no DNA is available, so the TRBD1 call from TCRdb remains unchecked. The CDR3 runs 13 residues. Germline V gene sequence: CDR1 SGHRS, CDR2 YFSETQ. The CDR3 loop is CASSEGTANEQFF.

The rearrangement links TRBV7-8 to TRBJ1-1; the TCRdb D gene call, TRBD1, has no DNA to confirm it. Germline V gene data show CDR1 as SGHVS and CDR2 as FQNEAQ. The CDR3 covers 13 residues. CDR3 protein: CASSPGRGGETFF.

This chain joins TRBV19 and TRBJ1-2; without DNA, the TCRdb call of TRBD1 cannot be checked. CDR1 and CDR2 from the germline V gene are LNHDA and SQIVND (reference sequence). The CDR3 has 17 amino acids. The CDR3 sequence is CASNPTGGPHSNYGYTF.

The chain uses TRBV27 and TRBJ2-3; TCRdb returns TRBD1, unconfirmable since there is no DNA. The CDR3 spans 15 residues. Germline-derived CDR1 and CDR2 are MNHEY and SMNVEV (reference sequence). The CDR3 here is CASSPLQGATDTQYF.

The chain has TRBV11-2 and TRBJ2-2; TCRdb reports TRBD2, a call that lacks DNA to check it against. The V gene's germline CDR1 is SGHAT and CDR2 FQNNGV. The CDR3 runs 15 residues. This CDR3 reads CASSLVRADTGELFF.

V usage is TRBV30 and J usage is TRBJ2-2; absent DNA, TCRdb's TRBD1 call cannot be checked. Looked up from germline, CDR1 is GTSNPN and CDR2 is SVGIG (reference sequence). The CDR3 consists of 12 residues. CDR3 protein: CAWLGGDGELFF.